Described below is a single TCR beta chain sequence and its context. The antigen remains undetermined. This sample stems from a study of T cell responses to AZD1222 COVID-19 vaccine. Study-wide background: Pooling of second doses given at about 4 or about 12 weeks was done. Findings and limits, study-wide: A reported finding is that nearly half of spike-specific TCRs target unmutated variant regions. White British donors predominated, females outnumbered males, and clonal diversity was possibly underestimated. No repertoire was sampled before or during the peak T cell response, only after it.

J was trimmed by 7 bases and V by 2 bases; bases with no gene match: 10. Per the germline V gene, CDR1 is MNHEY and CDR2 is SMNVEV (reference sequence). The CDR3 runs 15 residues. The protocol was immunoSEQ multiplex PCR, while the TCRdb copy is restricted to in-frame clones and leaves out a portion. The table lists 150,000 to 200,000 clones, roughly 94% of them singletons, with about 0.6% in the top ten. The sequenced sample was peripheral blood, obtained on day 0 of AZD1222 vaccination. This rearrangement joins TRBV27 to TRBJ1-1, with 7 nucleotides matching TRBD1. The clonotype comes from an adult in good health. The CDR3 bases are TGTGCCAGCAGTTTAACTACAGGGGCGCGTGTTGAAGCTTTCTTT. Amino acid sequence: CASSLTTGARVEAFF.